The present entry profiles one T cell receptor beta chain with its context. There are 10 residues in the CDR3. Germline V gene lookup returns CDR1 MDHEN and CDR2 SYDVKM. Between the trimmed V and J ends, which lost 8 bases and 3 bases, there was a span of 5 bases. The record originates from a study of T-cell memory formation after mild COVID-19. MiXCR, applied by TCRdb to the 5' RACE reads, yields one record per CDR3 protein. The sample lists a few hundred thousand distinct CDR3 sequences, 15% to 20% seen once, with around a fifth in the top ten. The chain combines TRBV28 with TRBJ2-7; D is possibly TRBD2 (5 bases). The receptor's source is a man aged 18 to 29 who had mild COVID-19 (a few samples of this study predate the infection). Cell type and time point are not known. The sample comprised PBMCs or a T cell subset sorted from them (not recorded which). In DNA, the CDR3 is TGTGCCAGCGGGAGCTACGAGCAGTACTTC. Protein: CASGSYEQYF.